This entry describes one TCR beta chain. Researchers ran the assay at a deep level. Ten immunoSEQ deep assay plates were used to sequence unsorted PBMC DNA. Sequencing was performed with immunoSEQ multiplex PCR; in TCRdb, only in-frame clones are kept and a portion is missing. The table records around 500,000 clones, roughly 80% of them present only once. The data were obtained in a study of shared clonotypes between healthy human individuals. V was pared by 3 bases and J by 4 bases, with 10 bases between. The CDR3 loop spans 14 amino acids. Germline CDR1 reads LNHDA; CDR2 reads SQIVND (reference sequence). The study used 83 million or so PBMCs per unsorted sample for genomic DNA.

This chain connects TRBV19 to TRBJ1-5; tentative D call: TRBD1 (5 bases). The sequenced material came from PBMCs. The source of this sequence is a woman aged 35 to 49 in good health. Some clones in this sample may be carry-over from other donors' samples. CDR3 DNA sequence: TGTGCCAGTAGTATTCGGGGCAGAAATCAGCCCCAGCATTTT. Protein product: CASSIRGRNQPQHF.